The 18 T cell receptor beta chains below all came from one sample that was sequenced in a study of blood T cell repertoires in COVID-19. Libraries were prepared by immunoSEQ multiplex PCR; TCRdb keeps only in-frame clonotypes and omits some of them. This sample has more than 200,000 clones, with 80% to 90% found just once. What was sequenced was peripheral blood. The receptor source for this set is a man aged 40-55 years with acute or convalescent COVID-19.

This clone was counted between two and nine times. This rearrangement joins TRBV2 to TRBJ2-3, with D hard to call. Germline assignment: CDR1 SNHLY and CDR2 FYNNEI. V lost 8 bases, J lost 5 bases, and 11 bases lay in between. The CDR3 is 12 amino acids. The CDR3 DNA follows: TGTGCCAGCCGGCACGAGGTAGATACGCAGTATTTT. Translating gives CASRHEVDTQYF. Together with reference TRBV2 and TRBJ2-3, the CDR3 gives the full variable domain: EPEVTQTPSHQVTQMGQEVILRCVPISNHLYFYWYRQILGQKVEFLVSFYNNEISEKSEIFDDQFSVERPDGSNFTLKIRSTKLEDSAMYFCASRHEVDTQYFGPGTRLTVL.

The chain joins TRBV4-2 to TRBJ2-3, with 7 bases aligning to TRBD2. CDR1 and CDR2 from the germline V gene are LGHNA and YNFKEQ. The trim removed 0 bases at V and 6 bases at J, leaving 6 bases unmatched. The CDR3 extends over 15 amino acids. The CDR3 spells CASSQDWEGIDTQYF. CDR3 DNA: TGTGCCAGCAGCCAAGATTGGGAGGGGATCGATACGCAGTATTTT.

The CDR3 DNA is TGTGCCAGCACCGTTGGGGCCATGGGGACAGATACGCAGTATTTT. This translates into CASTVGAMGTDTQYF. J is TRBJ2-3 and V is TRBV5-8; a possible D gene is TRBD1 (5 bases). Looked up from germline, CDR1 is SGHTS and CDR2 is YDEGEE. V gave up 6 bases and J gave up 3 bases, with 17 bases separating them. CDR3 length: 15 amino acids.

This CDR3 is CASSLAWTGDTEAFF. CDR3 coding DNA: TGCGCCAGCAGCTTGGCCTGGACAGGGGACACTGAAGCTTTCTTT. The chain has TRBV5-1 and TRBJ1-1; 9 nucleotides match TRBD1. The CDR3 is 15 amino acids. J lost 3 bases, V lost 0 bases, and 3 bases had no gene match. Germline CDR1 and CDR2: SGHRS and YFSETQ.

The chain links TRBV19 to TRBJ1-2; 8 positions agree with TRBD1. The CDR3 is made up of 13 amino acids. Germline loops: CDR1 LNHDA, CDR2 SQIVND (reference sequence). V lost 5 bases to trimming and J lost 4 bases; unmatched junction nucleotides: 3. Here the CDR3 DNA reads TGTGCCAGTAGTGGCAGGGGGCTCTATGGCTACACCTTC. Translation gives CASSGRGLYGYTF.

V usage is TRBV3-1 (or the pseudogene TRBV3-2) and J usage is TRBJ2-3, with 8 bases that match TRBD1. CDR1 and CDR2 from the germline V gene are LGHDT and YNNKEL (reference sequence). With 5 bases clipped from V and 4 bases from J, the junction kept 8 bases outside the gene matches. The CDR3 length is 15 residues. CDR3 sequence (DNA): TGTGCCAGCAGCACGACAGGGGAATCGGCAGATACGCAGTATTTT. Protein: CASSTTGESADTQYF.

This chain connects TRBV15 to TRBJ2-1; the D gene is possibly TRBD2 (7 bases). This CDR3 has 17 residues. V lost 1 base and J lost 5, with 18 bases in between. CDR1 is LNHNV and CDR2 is YYDKDF in the germline V gene (reference sequence). The chain's CDR3 is CATSRGGGALTHNEQFF. The CDR3 bases are TGTGCCACCAGCAGAGGAGGGGGGGCGTTAACCCACAATGAGCAGTTCTTC.

The V gene is TRBV21-1, the J gene TRBJ1-2; the table's TRBD1 call for D was not verified on the DNA. TRBV21-1 is a documented pseudogene. The CDR3 is 11 residues long. In nucleotides, the CDR3 is TGTGCGGGACAGGGCCACTATGGCTACACCTTC. It translates to CAGQGHYGYTF.

This rearrangement joins TRBV7-8 to TRBJ2-7; 10 positions agree with TRBD2. The CDR3 has 15 amino acids. Trimming at V came to 1 base and at J to 2 bases, leaving 2 bases not matched to a gene. Germline CDR1 and CDR2: SGHVS and FQNEAQ. The CDR3 DNA follows: TGTGCCAGCAGCTTAGAGCGGGGGGGTCCCTACGAGCAGTACTTC. Encoded protein: CASSLERGGPYEQYF.

The chain joins TRBV29-1 to TRBJ1-2; D is perhaps TRBD1 (5 bases). CDR1 and CDR2 from the germline V gene are SQVTM and ANQGSEA. The V and J ends lost 0 bases and 3 bases respectively, with 14 bases between them. The CDR3 is made up of 15 amino acids. CDR3 nucleotides: TGCAGCGTTGAAGAACGGGGGGTCAGTTACTATGGCTACACCTTC. This gives the protein CSVEERGVSYYGYTF.

The chain combines TRBV28 with TRBJ1-5; 7 positions agree with TRBD1. The CDR3 extends over 16 amino acids. Germline values: CDR1 MDHEN, CDR2 SYDVKM. The ends lost 5 bases at V and 0 bases at J; junction bases unmatched: 7. Here the CDR3 reads CASSPGQEFSNQPQHF. CDR3 bases: TGTGCCAGCAGTCCCGGACAGGAGTTTAGCAATCAGCCCCAGCATTTT.

The chain recombines TRBV9 with TRBJ2-7, with D perhaps matching TRBD2 (5 bases). Germline V gives CDR1 SGDLS, CDR2 YYNGEE. This CDR3 spans 14 amino acids. The V and J ends lost 4 bases and 5 bases respectively, with 16 bases between them. The CDR3 spells CASSNLEPGNEQYF. CDR3 bases: TGTGCCAGCAGCAACCTAGAACCGGGAAACGAGCAGTACTTC.

J is TRBJ2-5 and V is TRBV24-1; D is uncertain. The V gene's germline CDR1 is KGHDR and CDR2 SFDVKD. V was clipped by 5 bases and J by 1 base, with 10 bases between them. This CDR3 region has 14 residues. The CDR3 sequence is CATSVASPQETQYF. Written as DNA, the CDR3 is TGTGCCACCAGTGTAGCAAGTCCCCAAGAGACCCAGTACTTC.

The genes are TRBV14 and TRBJ1-2, with 7 bases that match TRBD1. This CDR3 is 13 amino acids long. With 4 bases clipped from V and 2 bases from J, the junction kept 1 base outside the gene matches. Per the germline V gene, CDR1 is SGHDN and CDR2 is FVKESK. CDR3 amino acids: CASSRDRNYGYTF. The CDR3 coding sequence is TGTGCCAGCAGCCGGGACAGAAACTATGGCTACACCTTC. The variable domain in full, completed from reference TRBV14 and TRBJ1-2, reads EAGVTQFPSHSVIEKGQTVTLRCDPISGHDNLYWYRRVMGKEIKFLLHFVKESKQDESGMPNNRFLAERTGGTYSTLKVQPAELEDSGVYFCASSRDRNYGYTFGSGTRLTVV.

The gene calls are TRBV4-2 and TRBJ1-3; D might be TRBD1 (6 bases). The V end was cut by 4 bases, the J end by 0 bases, with 10 bases between. Germline loops: CDR1 LGHNA, CDR2 YNFKEQ. The CDR3 runs 15 residues. The CDR3 sequence: CASSLDRDSGNTIYF. DNA of the CDR3: TGTGCCAGCAGCCTGGACAGAGACTCTGGAAACACCATATATTTT.

The chain has TRBV4-1 and TRBJ2-3, with D perhaps TRBD2 (5 bases). The germline V gene encodes CDR1 MGHRA and CDR2 YSYEKL. The CDR3 covers 17 residues. V was cut by 1 base and J by 6 bases, with 20 bases left in between. This chain's CDR3 is CASSQVGRERPGDTQYF. The CDR3 DNA reads as TGCGCCAGCAGCCAAGTGGGGAGAGAGCGCCCCGGGGATACGCAGTATTTT.

V gene TRBV6-5 combines with J gene TRBJ1-6; possible D gene TRBD1, 5 bases. From germline, CDR1 is MNHEY and CDR2 SVGAGI. This CDR3 contains 14 residues. V lost 6 bases, J lost 5 bases, and 11 bases lay in between. CDR3 DNA: TGTGCCAGCAGGATCAGGGTAAATAATTCACCCCTCCACTTT. This codes for CASRIRVNNSPLHF.

The rearrangement links TRBV14 to TRBJ1-3; D is perhaps TRBD1 (6 bases). CDR1 and CDR2 (germline): SGHDN, FVKESK. Trimming took 4 bases from V and 7 from J, leaving 14 bases between them. The CDR3 covers 14 residues. The CDR3 coding sequence is TGTGCCAGCAGCCCAGGGGTGGGTTCGAACACCATATATTTT. Encoded protein: CASSPGVGSNTIYF.